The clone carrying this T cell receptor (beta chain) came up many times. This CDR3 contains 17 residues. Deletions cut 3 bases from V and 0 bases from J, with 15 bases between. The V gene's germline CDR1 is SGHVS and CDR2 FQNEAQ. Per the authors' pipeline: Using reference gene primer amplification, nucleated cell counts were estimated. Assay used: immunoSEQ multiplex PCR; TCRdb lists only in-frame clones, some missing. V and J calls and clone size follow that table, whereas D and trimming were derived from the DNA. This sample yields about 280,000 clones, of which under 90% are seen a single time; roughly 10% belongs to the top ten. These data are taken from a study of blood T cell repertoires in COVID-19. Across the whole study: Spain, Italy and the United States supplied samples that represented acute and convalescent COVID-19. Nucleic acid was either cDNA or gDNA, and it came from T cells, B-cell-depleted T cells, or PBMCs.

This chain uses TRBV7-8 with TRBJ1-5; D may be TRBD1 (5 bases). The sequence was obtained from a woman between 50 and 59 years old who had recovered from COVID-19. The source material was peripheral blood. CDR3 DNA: TGTGCCAGCAGCTTCGATTCAGGGCCTTATAGCAATCAGCCCCAGCATTTT. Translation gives CASSFDSGPYSNQPQHF. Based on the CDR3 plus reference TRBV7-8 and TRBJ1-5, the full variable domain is GAGVSQSPRYKVAKRGQDVALRCDPISGHVSLFWYQQALGQGPEFLTYFQNEAQLDKSGLPSDRFFAERPEGSVSTLKIQRTQQEDSAVYLCASSFDSGPYSNQPQHFGDGTRLSIL.